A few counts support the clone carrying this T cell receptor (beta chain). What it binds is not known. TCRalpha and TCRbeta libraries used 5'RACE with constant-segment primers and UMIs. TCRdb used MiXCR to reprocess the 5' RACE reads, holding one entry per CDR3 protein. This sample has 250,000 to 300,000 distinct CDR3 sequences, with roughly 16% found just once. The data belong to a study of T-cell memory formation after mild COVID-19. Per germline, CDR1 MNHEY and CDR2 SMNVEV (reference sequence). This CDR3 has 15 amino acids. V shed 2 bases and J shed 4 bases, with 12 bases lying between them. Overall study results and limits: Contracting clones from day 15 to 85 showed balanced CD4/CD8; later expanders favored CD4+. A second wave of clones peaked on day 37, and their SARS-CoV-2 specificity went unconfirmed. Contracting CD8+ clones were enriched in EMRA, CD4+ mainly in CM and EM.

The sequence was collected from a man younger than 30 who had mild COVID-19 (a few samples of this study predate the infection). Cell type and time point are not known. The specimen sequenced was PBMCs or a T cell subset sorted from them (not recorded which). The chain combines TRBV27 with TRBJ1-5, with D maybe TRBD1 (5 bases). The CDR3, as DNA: TGTGCCAGCAGTTTAGCAGGGCGGGGGAATCAGCCCCAGCATTTT. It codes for CASSLAGRGNQPQHF.